This TCR beta chain was identified in a study of siplizumab effects on memory and regulatory T cells. In regard to this clone: Its antigen is as yet unknown.

The assay looked at approximately 10^5 TCR templates in each sample. Data came from immunoSEQ multiplex PCR; TCRdb stores just in-frame clones and leaves some out. The sample comprises under 140,000 clones, more than 90% of which are singletons, and 1% to 1.5% rests with the top ten. Germline CDR1 LNHDA, CDR2 SQIVND (reference sequence). This CDR3 region has 13 residues. Losses at the gene ends were 6 bases for V and 5 bases for J; bases not matched to a gene: 5. Study-level results: Naive T cells seemed more diverse than memory cells; they also seemed major alloresponse contributors. Under siplizumab, an average approximately 71% of mappable alloreactive CD4+ clones were Treg-derived, compared with approximately 27% in controls.

The receptor's source is a human donor in good health. This chain joins TRBV19 and TRBJ2-5, with 8 bases aligning to TRBD1. Sequencing was carried out using CD4+ T cells sorted from blood. This chain's CDR3 is CASSQTGVETQYF. The CDR3 coding sequence is TGTGCCAGTAGCCAGACAGGGGTGGAGACCCAGTACTTC.